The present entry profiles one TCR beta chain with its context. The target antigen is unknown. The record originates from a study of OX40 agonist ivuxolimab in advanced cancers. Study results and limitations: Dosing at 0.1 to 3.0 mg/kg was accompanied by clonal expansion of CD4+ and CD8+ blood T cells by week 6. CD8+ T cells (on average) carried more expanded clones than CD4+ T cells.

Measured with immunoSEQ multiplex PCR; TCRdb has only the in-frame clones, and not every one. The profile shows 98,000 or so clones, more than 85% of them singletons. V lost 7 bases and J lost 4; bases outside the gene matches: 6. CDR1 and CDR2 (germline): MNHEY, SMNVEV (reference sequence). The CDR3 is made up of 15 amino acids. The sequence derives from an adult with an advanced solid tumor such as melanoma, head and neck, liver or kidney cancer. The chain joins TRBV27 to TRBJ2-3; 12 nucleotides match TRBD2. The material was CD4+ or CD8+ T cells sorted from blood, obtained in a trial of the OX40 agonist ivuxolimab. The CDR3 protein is CASTPLAGGPDTQYF. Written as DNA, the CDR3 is TGTGCCAGCACCCCGCTAGCGGGAGGGCCAGATACGCAGTATTTT.